This TCR beta chain stems from a study of T cells in Graves' hyperthyroidism and ophthalmopathy. Whole-study results and caveats: Prediction of ophthalmopathy progression came a median roughly 6.4 months pre-onset.

Stable Graves' hyperthyroidism denoted no ophthalmopathy progression over 18 months. Patients with uncontrolled infections, other autoimmune diseases, pregnancy or lactation were excluded. It was approximately 9.7 ml of fresh peripheral blood that supplied the PBMCs. Germline loops: CDR1 KGHDR, CDR2 SFDVKD. CDR3 size: 19 residues. As regards this clonotype: Antigen specificity is unknown.

The TCR beta CDR3 regions underwent amplification using RNA transcripts as the source. Primed by the HTBI set, a first-round RT-PCR was run on the TCR CDR3. TCRdb reanalysed the multiplex PCR reads using MiXCR and keeps one entry per CDR3 protein. This table holds a few hundred thousand distinct CDR3 sequences, around 16% found once. The source of this sequence is a woman younger than 30 with Graves' hyperthyroidism. The chain combines TRBV24-1 with TRBJ2-1; 8 nucleotides agree with TRBD1. The DNA end lines up better with TRBJ2-7; the J call may be wrong. Sequences were obtained from blood. The CDR3 loop is CATSSHRGKIGSSYNEQYF. DNA for the CDR3: TGTGCCACCAGTTCCCACAGGGGGAAGATCGGGAGCTCCTACAATGAGCAGTACTTC.